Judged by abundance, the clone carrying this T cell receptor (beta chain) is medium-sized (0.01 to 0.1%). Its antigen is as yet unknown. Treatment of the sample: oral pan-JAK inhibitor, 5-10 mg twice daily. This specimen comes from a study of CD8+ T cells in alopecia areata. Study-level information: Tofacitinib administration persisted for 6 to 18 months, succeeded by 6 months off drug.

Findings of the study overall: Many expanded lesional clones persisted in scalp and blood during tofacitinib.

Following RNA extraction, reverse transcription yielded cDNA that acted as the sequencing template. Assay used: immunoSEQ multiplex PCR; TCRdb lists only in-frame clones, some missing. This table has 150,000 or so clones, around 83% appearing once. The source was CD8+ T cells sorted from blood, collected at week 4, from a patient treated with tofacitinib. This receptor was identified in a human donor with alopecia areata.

The CDR3 nucleotides are TGTGCCAGCAGCTTGGGGCTGACCTACGAGCAGTACTTC. Translating gives CASSLGLTYEQYF. The chain recombines TRBV5-8 with TRBJ2-7; no firm D call. The CDR3 has 13 residues. Germline loops: CDR1 SGHTS, CDR2 YDEGEE. Trimming removed 0 bases from V and 2 bases from J, with 6 bases in between. The whole variable domain, remainder taken from reference TRBV5-8 and TRBJ2-7, is EAGVTQSPTHLIKTRGQQATLRCSPISGHTSVYWYQQALGLGLQFLLWYDEGEERNRGNFPPRFSGRQFPNYSSELNVNALELEDSALYLCASSLGLTYEQYFGPGTRLTVT.